One and the same sample provided the 18 T cell receptor beta chains below, sequenced in a study of blood T cell repertoires in COVID-19. The assay was immunoSEQ multiplex PCR, and TCRdb's table has in-frame clones only and misses some. This repertoire shows 150,000 or so clones, 70% to 80% found once; its top ten account for just under 5%. The sample comprised peripheral blood. These receptors were obtained from a woman in her 70s with COVID-19, enrolled during active disease.

The V and J genes are TRBV30 and TRBJ1-5; D is unclear. CDR3 length: 15 amino acids. Trimming removed 2 bases at V and 8 bases at J, with 19 bases between. Germline V gives CDR1 GTSNPN, CDR2 SVGIG (reference sequence). This CDR3 reads CAWSLRGTGIEPQHF. CDR3 coding DNA: TGTGCCTGGAGTCTCCGGGGTACCGGGATCGAGCCCCAGCATTTT. The whole variable domain, remainder taken from reference TRBV30 and TRBJ1-5, is SQTIHQWPATLVQPVGSPLSLECTVEGTSNPNLYWYRQAAGRGLQLLFYSVGIGQISSEVPQNLSASRPQDRQFILSSKKLLLSDSGFYLCAWSLRGTGIEPQHFGDGTRLSIL.

The chain links TRBV25-1 to TRBJ1-3; D gene unclear. The CDR3 is 17 residues long. V shed 2 bases and J shed 0 bases, with 14 bases lying between them. CDR1 MGHDK and CDR2 SYGVNS come from the germline V gene. CDR3: CASSEKVTPSSGNTIYF. The CDR3 nucleotides read TGTGCCAGCAGTGAAAAGGTGACACCGAGCTCTGGAAACACCATATATTTT.

This clone was detected only once. Distinct nucleotide sequences in the sample also encode this CDR3. This sequence joins TRBV5-1 and TRBJ2-5; TRBD1 aligns across 7 bases. CDR3 length: 14 amino acids. After removal of 0 bases from V and 5 bases from J, the junction contained 4 bases not matched to a gene. CDR1 and CDR2 from the germline V gene are SGHRS and YFSETQ. CDR3 region: CASSLGTGVETQYF. The CDR3 region has the DNA TGCGCCAGCAGCTTGGGTACAGGGGTGGAGACCCAGTACTTC.

This CDR3 reads CASRQGFMGEAFF. The DNA of the CDR3 is TGTGCCAGCAGACAGGGGTTTATGGGTGAAGCTTTCTTT. The chain employs TRBV12-3 or TRBV12-4 and TRBJ1-1; 7 bases agree with TRBD1. The CDR3 spans 13 residues. J lost 7 bases, V lost 6 bases, and 8 bases had no gene match.

J is TRBJ2-2 and V is TRBV7-3, with D hard to call. The ends were cut back, 2 bases at V and 4 bases at J, with 8 bases in the middle. Germline loops: CDR1 SGHTA, CDR2 FQGTGA. CDR3 size: 14 residues. The CDR3 spells CASSLRRVTGELFF. The CDR3 DNA reads as TGTGCCAGCAGCTTACGACGGGTCACCGGGGAGCTGTTTTTT.

This chain joins TRBV5-1 and TRBJ2-1; TRBD2 might be the D (7 bases). The CDR3 length is 15 residues. Germline values: CDR1 SGHRS, CDR2 YFSETQ. V was pared by 2 bases and J by 6 bases, with 15 bases between. CDR3 coding DNA: TGCGCCAGCAGCTTAAGGGGGGGGCCCTCCAATGAGCAGTTCTTC. Its protein is CASSLRGGPSNEQFF. Together with reference TRBV5-1 and TRBJ2-1, the CDR3 gives the full variable domain: KAGVTQTPRYLIKTRGQQVTLSCSPISGHRSVSWYQQTPGQGLQFLFEYFSETQRNKGNFPGRFSGRQFSNSRSEMNVSTLELGDSALYLCASSLRGGPSNEQFFGPGTRLTVL.

This clone was picked up one time. The chain is built from TRBV5-4 and TRBJ2-1; 16 bases line up with TRBD2. This CDR3 is 15 amino acids long. With V trimmed by 4 bases and J by 14 bases, 9 bases remained unmatched. Looked up from germline, CDR1 is SGHNT and CDR2 is YYREEE (reference sequence). In DNA form, the CDR3 reads TGTGCCAGCAGCCGTCCGGGACTAGCGGGGGGGGCGGAGTTCTTC. Protein: CASSRPGLAGGAEFF.

This chain joins TRBV7-9 and TRBJ1-1; no reliable D call. CDR3 length: 13 amino acids. Trimming left V 1 base short and J 6 bases short, with 9 bases between. The germline gives CDR1 SEHNR, CDR2 FQNEAQ (reference sequence). The CDR3 loop is CASSLGARAEAFF. CDR3 coding DNA: TGTGCCAGCAGCTTAGGGGCCCGCGCTGAAGCTTTCTTT.

This chain connects TRBV7-9 to TRBJ2-2, with D tentatively TRBD1 (6 bases). CDR1 is SEHNR and CDR2 is FQNEAQ in the germline V gene (reference sequence). The CDR3 extends over 15 amino acids. V lost 5 bases and J lost 4, with 14 bases in between. The CDR3: CASSQNRDRTGELFF. As DNA, the CDR3 is TGTGCCAGCAGCCAAAACAGGGACCGCACCGGGGAGCTGTTTTTT. The variable domain in full, with the rest retrieved from reference TRBV7-9 and TRBJ2-2, is DTGVSQNPRHKITKRGQNVTFRCDPISEHNRLYWYRQTLGQGPEFLTYFQNEAQLEKSRLLSDRFSAERPKGSFSTLEIQRTEQGDSAMYLCASSQNRDRTGELFFGEGSRLTVL.

This clone was seen more than once but under ten times. The CDR3 reads CASNTPGGANTEAFF. CDR3 nucleotide sequence: TGTGCCAGCAATACGCCAGGGGGCGCAAACACTGAAGCTTTCTTT. J is TRBJ1-1 and V is TRBV28; TRBD1 aligns across 8 bases. J lost 2 bases, V lost 7 bases, and 9 bases had no gene match. The CDR3 is made up of 15 amino acids. CDR1 and CDR2 from the germline V gene are MDHEN and SYDVKM.

Of note for this clone: The junction and the germline gene differ at one end; a read error may be behind it. The chain links TRBV29-1 to TRBJ1-1; D is unresolved. The CDR3 has 13 amino acids. The germline V gene has CDR1 SQVTM and CDR2 ANQGSEA. For the CDR3, the DNA is TGCAGCGTGGAAGTTAGTCAGAACACTGAAGCTTTCTTT. This encodes CSVEVSQNTEAFF.

The chain recombines TRBV7-2 with TRBJ1-5; maybe TRBD1 (5 bases). Germline V CDR1 and CDR2: SGHTA, FQGNSA. CDR3 length: 14 residues. With 5 bases removed from V and 7 bases from J, the gap between germline ends came to 15 bases. The CDR3 bases are TGTGCCAGCAGCAGTAGCGGGGAGGGGCAGCCCCAGCATTTT. It yields the protein CASSSSGEGQPQHF.

This clone has only a few counts. V gene TRBV6-6 combines with J gene TRBJ1-6; unclear D gene. The germline V gene encodes CDR1 MNHNY and CDR2 SVGAGI (reference sequence). This CDR3 is built from 14 residues. The V and J ends lost 0 bases and 9 bases respectively, with 9 bases between them. The CDR3 region is CASSYSEDGSPLHF. The CDR3 DNA sequence: TGTGCCAGCAGTTACTCGGAGGACGGTTCACCCCTCCACTTT.

This clone was counted at least ten times. This chain connects TRBV6-5 to TRBJ1-5; possibly TRBD1 for D (6 bases). This CDR3 contains 14 residues. Trimming stripped 8 bases from V and 4 bases from J, with 15 bases between. Looked up from germline, CDR1 is MNHEY and CDR2 is SVGAGI. The CDR3 DNA is TGTGCCAGCGGGACCGGACAGAAGAATCAGCCCCAGCATTTT. Translated: CASGTGQKNQPQHF.

The chain couples TRBV6-2 or TRBV6-3 to TRBJ2-1; D may be TRBD2 (6 bases). The CDR3 runs to 14 residues. Germline CDR1 MNHEY, CDR2 SVGEGT. The ends were cut back, 2 bases at V and 9 bases at J, with 14 bases in the middle. CDR3 region: CASSYGSDGSEQFF. CDR3 nucleotides: TGTGCCAGCAGTTACGGTAGCGACGGGAGTGAGCAGTTCTTC.

This chain uses TRBV6-5 with TRBJ2-1, with D possibly TRBD2 on 6 matching bases. The CDR3 is 14 amino acids. Looked up from germline, CDR1 is MNHEY and CDR2 is SVGAGI. V lost 10 bases and J lost 2, with 15 bases in between. The CDR3 loop is CATKEGLTYNEQFF. CDR3 in DNA: TGTGCCACCAAAGAAGGACTAACCTACAATGAGCAGTTCTTC.

The J gene is TRBJ2-5, the V gene TRBV28, with TRBD1 matching over 7 bases. The CDR3 consists of 16 residues. J gave up 5 bases and V 5 bases, and 14 bases lay outside the gene matches. Germline V gene lookup returns CDR1 MDHEN and CDR2 SYDVKM. The CDR3, as DNA: TGTGCCAGCAGTCCAACGACAGGGTCAAAATTTGAGACCCAGTACTTC. As protein: CASSPTTGSKFETQYF. The full variable domain, with the rest looked up from reference TRBV28 and TRBJ2-5, is DVKVTQSSRYLVKRTGEKVFLECVQDMDHENMFWYRQDPGLGLRLIYFSYDVKMKEKGDIPEGYSVSREKKERFSLILESASTNQTSMYLCASSPTTGSKFETQYFGPGTRLLVL.

V and J are TRBV19 and TRBJ1-4; 7 bases are a match to TRBD1. Germline CDR1 is LNHDA and CDR2 is SQIVND (reference sequence). The CDR3 is 17 residues long. J gave up 3 bases and V 7 bases, and 14 bases lay outside the gene matches. CDR3 amino acids: CASNNDRAGLSNEKLFF. The CDR3 nucleotides read TGTGCCAGTAACAACGACAGGGCAGGCTTATCTAATGAAAAACTGTTTTTT.